This T cell receptor beta chain was captured by sequencing in a study of T cell repertoires in aging, cancer and after chemotherapy. Across the whole study: Donor ages fell into six groups from 30 or younger up to 70 or older. Study results and limitations: Compared with age-matched healthy donors, untreated hematological or solid cancer patients showed higher blood TCR clonality. In healthy donors, age-related TCR diversity loss mainly reflected lost richness.

Amplification of TCR beta used genomic DNA extracted from peripheral blood. Rearranged V-D-J TRB sequences were amplified with a mixed TRB-A/B primer pool. TCRdb itself ran the multiplex PCR reads through MiXCR, one entry per CDR3 protein. The sample comprises under 2,500 distinct CDR3 sequences, about a quarter of which are singletons, and 10% to 15% rests with the top ten. V was trimmed by 1 base and J by 1 base, leaving 11 bases between them. Germline CDR1 reads DFQATT; CDR2 reads SNEGSKA (reference sequence). This CDR3 comprises 15 residues. This clonotype was counted between two and nine times. Its target is not known.

Material for sequencing was blood. The source is a human donor in good health. This chain connects TRBV20-1 to TRBJ1-3; D is perhaps TRBD1 (5 bases). This CDR3 is CSARAAGVSGNTIYF. As DNA, the CDR3 is TGCAGTGCTAGAGCGGCGGGGGTTTCTGGAAACACCATATATTTT.